This T cell receptor beta chain was identified during a study of T cell responses to AZD1222 COVID-19 vaccine. Study-level background: Pooled samples include second doses given at about 4 or 12 weeks.

The protocol was immunoSEQ multiplex PCR, while the TCRdb copy is restricted to in-frame clones and leaves out a portion. The sample yields around 33,000 clones, 90% to 95% seen once. About this clone itself: Its antigen is not known.

The V gene end was trimmed by 4 bases and the J gene end by 0 bases; junction bases not matched to a gene: 8. This CDR3 spans 17 amino acids. Germline CDR1 is LGHNA and CDR2 is YNFKEQ. Study findings and constraints: Donor demographics were predominantly white British with a female majority; clonal diversity may be underestimated. Recipients of two AZD1222 doses showed rising Spike-specific TCR breadth and depth.

The input for sequencing was peripheral blood, taken on day 0 of AZD1222 vaccination. J is TRBJ1-2 and V is TRBV4-2; 10 positions agree with TRBD1. This clonotype was sampled from an adult in good health. DNA for the CDR3: TGTGCCAGCAGCCGATCCGGGACAGGGGCGGCTAACTATGGCTACACCTTC. Translating it yields CASSRSGTGAANYGYTF.